This is a list of T cell receptor beta chains from one sample in a study of cytomegalovirus exposure and HLA in healthy donors. Produced via immunoSEQ multiplex PCR; TCRdb's table is partial and in-frame only. This repertoire shows more than 45,000 clones, roughly 94% found once; its top ten account for over 2%. Sequencing was carried out using PBMCs. Receptor source: a man between 18 and 35 years old in good health and CMV-seronegative. The CDR3 runs from the conserved cysteine through the conserved F or W. The D gene is left open where the match is weak. Clone size appears in some rows only: once, few, many, or a class for an expanded clone.

TRBV7-9	-	-	TRBJ1-2	TGTGCCAGCAGCTTAAAAGGGGCCAGGACGGGGGATGGCTACACCTTC	CASSLKGARTGDGYTF
TRBV5-6	-	-	TRBJ1-3	TGTGCCAGCAGCTTGGGGACAAAGGCCGGAAACACCATATATTTT	CASSLGTKAGNTIYF
TRBV6-1	TRBD1	once	TRBJ1-5	TGTGCCAGCAGTGAAGGAGACAGGGGTCAACAGCCCCAGCATTTT	CASSEGDRGQQPQHF
TRBV28	-	once	TRBJ2-3	TGTGCCAGCAGTTCCGCCTTTAGCTTTTTTCGCACAGATACGCAGTATTTT	CASSSAFSFFRTDTQYF
TRBV9	-	-	TRBJ1-1	TGTGCCAGCAGTGAGGGAGTGAACACTGAAGCTTTCTTT	CASSEGVNTEAFF
TRBV27	-	-	TRBJ2-7	TGTGCCAGCAGGGGCGGGGGCGGGAGAATTGGCGAGCAGTACTTC	CASRGGGGRIGEQYF
TRBV6-6	TRBD2	-	TRBJ2-3	TGTGCCAGCACCTTAGCGGGGCCCACAGATACGCAGTATTTT	CASTLAGPTDTQYF
TRBV19	TRBD1	-	TRBJ1-1	TGTGCCAGTACCCAGACAGGGGGGAACACTGAAGCTTTCTTT	CASTQTGGNTEAFF
TRBV27	-	once	TRBJ2-6	TGTGCCAGCAGTTCTCTCTCTGGGGCCAACGTCCTGACTTTC	CASSSLSGANVLTF
TRBV7-6	-	-	TRBJ1-1	TGTGCCAGCAGCTTAGGGCTAGGTTTTAACACTGAAGCTTTCTTT	CASSLGLGFNTEAFF
TRBV11-1	-	-	TRBJ2-7	TGTGCCAGCAGCTTAGCAGGGCGCCAGGGGTTTCCCTACGAGCAGTACTTC	CASSLAGRQGFPYEQYF
TRBV19	TRBD1	-	TRBJ1-2	TGTGCCAGTAGTATCGGGACAGGGGTCGGTGGCTACACCTTC	CASSIGTGVGGYTF
TRBV29-1	TRBD2	-	TRBJ2-1	TGCAGCGTTGAAGAGCGGGAGGGCCTCAATGAGCAGTTCTTC	CSVEEREGLNEQFF
TRBV25-1	-	-	TRBJ1-4	TGTGCCAGCAGCTCGGCAGGGCCCTTTGCAACTAATGAAAAACTGTTTTTT	CASSSAGPFATNEKLFF
TRBV7-2	TRBD2	-	TRBJ2-6	TGTGCCAGCAGCCCCGGCCGGGGGGGCAACGTCCTGACTTTC	CASSPGRGGNVLTF
TRBV27	-	-	TRBJ2-1	TGTGCCAGCAGGCCTATGGGAGCGGGTAACGATGAGCAGTTCTTC	CASRPMGAGNDEQFF
TRBV4-3	-	-	TRBJ2-7	TGCGCCAGCAGCCAAGACACACAGGGATTCCCCTACGAGCAGTACTTC	CASSQDTQGFPYEQYF
TRBV7-3	TRBD1	once	TRBJ2-6	TGTGCCAGCAGCGTCGACAGGGGGCAAGCTGGGGCCAACGTCCTGACTTTC	CASSVDRGQAGANVLTF
TRBV25-1	TRBD1	-	TRBJ2-1	TGTGCCAGCAGTGTCCTGACAGGGACGAGCTACAATGAGCAGTTCTTC	CASSVLTGTSYNEQFF
TRBV18	-	-	TRBJ1-4	TGTGCCAGCTCACCATCTCAGGGGTATAATGAAAAACTGTTTTTT	CASSPSQGYNEKLFF
TRBV11-3	-	-	TRBJ2-5	TGTGCCAGCAGCTTAGGGCAGGTTGAAGGAGAGACCCAGTACTTC	CASSLGQVEGETQYF
TRBV4-2	TRBD2	-	TRBJ2-1	TGTGCCAGCAGCCAAGATATGACTAGCGGGAATGAGCAGTTCTTC	CASSQDMTSGNEQFF
TRBV2	-	-	TRBJ1-2	TGTGCCAGCAGTCCTGGGGAGAACTATGGCTACACCTTC	CASSPGENYGYTF
TRBV18	-	-	TRBJ2-7	TGTGCCAGCTCACAATCCCCTAGTGCCTATATCTACGAGCAGTACTTC	CASSQSPSAYIYEQYF
TRBV7-9	-	-	TRBJ2-1	TGTGCCAGCAGCTTAGAGGACTCCAATGAGCAGTTCTTC	CASSLEDSNEQFF
TRBV28	TRBD2	-	TRBJ2-1	TGTGCCAGCAGTCCTACCCTCGCGACTAGCGGGGTACACTATGAGCAGTTCTTC	CASSPTLATSGVHYEQFF
TRBV11-2	TRBD1	once	TRBJ1-3	TGTGCCAGCAGCTTAAGGGGGCAGAGCTCTGGAAACACCATATATTTT	CASSLRGQSSGNTIYF
TRBV28	-	-	TRBJ2-3	TGTGCCAGCAGTTTACTCCAGGGTGAGACAGATACGCAGTATTTT	CASSLLQGETDTQYF
TRBV19	TRBD1	-	TRBJ1-2	TGTGCCAGTAGCACTGGGACAGACTATGGCTACACCTTC	CASSTGTDYGYTF
TRBV19	-	-	TRBJ2-3	TGTGCCAGTAGTATGCAGTATACGCAGTATTTT	CASSMQYTQYF
TRBV7-2	-	-	TRBJ2-1	TGTGCCAGCAGCTTAGGCAGAGGGACTCACAATGAGCAGTTCTTC	CASSLGRGTHNEQFF
TRBV9	TRBD2	-	TRBJ2-5	TGTGCCAGCAGCGTAGAAGGGACTAAAGAGACCCAGTACTTC	CASSVEGTKETQYF
TRBV10-3	TRBD1	-	TRBJ2-1	TGTGCCATCAGTGGGGGGGACAGGGTGAGCAATGAGCAGTTCTTC	CAISGGDRVSNEQFF
TRBV19	-	-	TRBJ1-2	TGTGCCAGTAGTCCGAGGTCCCCCCTGGCCTATGGCTACACCTTC	CASSPRSPLAYGYTF
TRBV6-5	-	-	TRBJ1-4	TGTGCCAGCAGTCCGTTCCTCAATGAAAAACTGTTTTTT	CASSPFLNEKLFF